This TCR beta chain was observed in a study of T cell changes during pregnancy in multiple sclerosis. The protocol was immunoSEQ multiplex PCR, while the TCRdb copy is restricted to in-frame clones and leaves out a portion. Of about 40,000 clones listed, roughly 89% were seen once; the top ten hold approximately 1.1%. The source was CD4+ T cells from peripheral blood mononuclear cells, collected in the first trimester of pregnancy. The clonotype comes from a female donor with multiple sclerosis, enrolled in a pregnancy study.

The CDR3 spells CASSVQGRPEAFF. The CDR3 DNA follows: TGTGCCAGCAGTGTACAGGGTCGGCCTGAAGCTTTCTTT. The chain combines TRBV6-1 with TRBJ1-1, with TRBD1 as a possible D gene (6 bases). Looked up from germline, CDR1 is MNHNS and CDR2 is SASEGT. This CDR3 has 13 amino acids. V was cut by 4 bases and J by 6 bases, with 12 bases left in between.